Listed below are T cell receptor beta chains from one sample, sequenced in a study of blood T cell repertoires in COVID-19. Produced via immunoSEQ multiplex PCR; TCRdb's table is partial and in-frame only. The sample includes roughly 300,000 clones, approximately 89% seen only once; the top ten take about 7.8%. Specimen: peripheral blood. These receptors came from a woman in her fifties or sixties who had recovered from COVID-19. Both conserved end residues are part of each CDR3.

CDR3 length	J gene	V gene	CDR3 protein
16	TRBJ2-7	TRBV7-2	CASSLAARTGHYEQYF
14	TRBJ1-6	TRBV6-2/TRBV6-3	CASSYSIEYSPLHF
15	TRBJ2-2	TRBV11-2	CASSSRDRGTGELFF
14	TRBJ2-1	TRBV28	CASSGGLARNEQFF
13	TRBJ2-1	TRBV24-1	CATSDFTGGGKFF
14	TRBJ2-7	TRBV20-1	CSASDSGLSYEQYF
14	TRBJ2-7	TRBV27	CASWDSVEGYEQYF
13	TRBJ2-1	TRBV3-1/TRBV3-2	CASSWRRKDEQFF
15	TRBJ2-2	TRBV27	CASTPRGGDTGELFF
13	TRBJ2-7	TRBV10-1	CATSSSFDYEQYF
13	TRBJ1-5	TRBV29-1	CSADSYSNQPQHF
13	TRBJ1-2	TRBV6-5	CASTRVPNYGYTF
15	TRBJ2-5	TRBV5-1	CASSFGGGARETQYF
15	TRBJ1-4	TRBV6-6	CASSVGQGGGEKLFF
13	TRBJ2-7	TRBV28	CASSSGWPLEQYF
18	TRBJ2-5	TRBV7-4	CASRFGGAALVPKETQYF
13	TRBJ1-5	TRBV30	CAWSQGVGQPQHF
14	TRBJ2-3	TRBV13	CASSVSGSTDTQYF
17	TRBJ2-5	TRBV7-2	CASSPSSGRAPGETQYF
15	TRBJ2-6	TRBV19	CASSGQTAGANVLTF
15	TRBJ2-3	TRBV11-1	CASSLSGGSTDTQYF
15	TRBJ1-1	TRBV30	CAWSVPGTGQVEAFF
16	TRBJ1-2	TRBV7-9	CASSPMAGQGGYGYTF
13	TRBJ1-2	TRBV3-1/TRBV3-2	CASSQGGGQLYTF
15	TRBJ2-3	TRBV10-3	CAISQLAGGVDTQYF
13	TRBJ2-7	TRBV3-1/TRBV3-2	CASSQLTGGEQYF
14	TRBJ2-6	TRBV6-5	CASQRNQGANVLTF
13	TRBJ2-3	TRBV12-3/TRBV12-4	CASSSPGGDTQYF
15	TRBJ2-2	TRBV7-2	CASSSGGTRTGELFF
15	TRBJ2-7	TRBV7-9	CASSSNREEAYEQYF
15	TRBJ1-5	TRBV28	CASSSDSYSNQPQHF
14	TRBJ2-7	TRBV6-2/TRBV6-3	CASSGQGSTYEQYF
15	TRBJ2-4	TRBV20-1	CSASRVGLAKNIQYF
11	TRBJ2-4	TRBV28	CASSFLSVQYF
14	TRBJ1-1	TRBV2	CASSDGQFDTEAFF
17	TRBJ2-5	TRBV3-1/TRBV3-2	CASSQNPPGGLGGTQYF
15	TRBJ2-1	TRBV18	CASSQQGGSYNEQFF
13	TRBJ1-4	TRBV19	CASSRVINEKLFF
15	TRBJ2-1	TRBV7-9	CASTLTGQAVNEQFF
13	TRBJ1-6	TRBV28	CASSWGGNSPLHF
14	TRBJ2-1	TRBV28	CASSATVGYNEQFF
16	TRBJ1-2	TRBV7-2	CASSLASSGTLHGYTF
15	TRBJ1-6	TRBV3-1/TRBV3-2	CASSLGTVLNSPLHF
15	TRBJ1-2	TRBV15	CATSRDGGAGGGYTF
15	TRBJ1-3	TRBV4-3	CASSPLRGPGNTIYF
14	TRBJ2-1	TRBV7-2	CASSLEGLYNEQFF
14	TRBJ2-7	TRBV5-1	CASSPGTGGNEQYF
15	TRBJ2-5	TRBV2	CASSASGGPQETQYF
15	TRBJ1-5	TRBV6-5	CASSLRQGRNQPQHF
14	TRBJ2-7	TRBV30	CAWSPLSGTMKQYF
14	TRBJ2-7	TRBV18	CASSPQELAYEQYF